This paragraph reports one TCR beta chain. What it binds is not known. For TCR, cDNA came from 5'RACE template switching, which added a universal primer site and UMIs. TCRdb analysed the 5' RACE reads with MiXCR anew, one entry per CDR3 protein. The data show 85,000 to 100,000 distinct CDR3 sequences, about 6% seen once. This record comes from a study of T cells after yellow fever vaccination. Whole-study context: Low-cell-number fractions were prepared with SMART-Seq v4 Ultra Low Input.

V lost 0 bases to trimming and J lost 9 bases, with 9 bases between them. This CDR3 contains 13 residues. Germline V gene lookup returns CDR1 MNHNY and CDR2 SVGAGI (reference sequence). Study-wide points: Re-detected after boosting: most primary clones, 96% of CD4 and about 85% of CD8. Overlap between CD4 and CD8 compartments was detected for a small share of clonotypes.

This TCR came from a young man who received the YFV17D yellow fever vaccine. The specimen was CD8+ T cells sorted from PBMCs, collected 10 days after the yellow fever booster vaccination. The V gene is TRBV6-6, the J gene TRBJ1-5; no firm D call. The chain's CDR3 is CASSYSQPWPQHF. CDR3 bases: TGTGCCAGCAGTTACTCTCAGCCTTGGCCCCAGCATTTT.